This T cell receptor (beta chain) originates from a study of cytotoxic CD8 clonotypes in ibrutinib-treated CLL. Trimming removed 6 bases at V and 3 bases at J, with 17 bases between. Germline V gives CDR1 MDHEN, CDR2 SYDVKM. This CDR3 spans 15 amino acids. A 1 in 200,000 to 1 in 1 million T cell depth was the sequencing target. TCRdb keeps only in-frame clones here, not all; method: immunoSEQ multiplex PCR. Counted here are 300,000 or so clones, over 55% occurring once; the ten biggest clones make up just under 6.5%. This clonotype was sampled from a human donor with chronic lymphocytic leukemia. The specimen was PBMCs, collected after 36 months of ibrutinib treatment. This chain uses TRBV28 with TRBJ1-2; the D is unclear. In DNA, the CDR3 is TGTGCCAGCAGCATTAGACAATTCTTTCACTATGGCTACACCTTC. This encodes CASSIRQFFHYGYTF.